The 27 T cell receptor beta chains below all came from one sample that was sequenced in a study of OX40 agonist ivuxolimab in advanced cancers. Method: immunoSEQ multiplex PCR; TCRdb's copy keeps in-frame clones and lacks some. The sample has around 60,000 clones; roughly nine tenths are singletons. The sequencing used CD4+ or CD8+ T cells sorted from blood, collected in a trial of the OX40 agonist ivuxolimab. The source of these receptors is an adult with an advanced solid tumor such as melanoma, head and neck, liver or kidney cancer.

The genes are TRBV11-2 and TRBJ2-2; D uncertain. Germline CDR1 is SGHAT and CDR2 is FQNNGV. The CDR3 runs 15 residues. V was cut by 2 bases and J by 1 base, with 8 bases left in between. CDR3 sequence (DNA): TGTGCCAGCAGCTTAAAGAAATTGAACACCGGGGAGCTGTTTTTT. It is translated as CASSLKKLNTGELFF.

The chain links TRBV19 to TRBJ2-3; the D gene is possibly TRBD1 (5 bases). The CDR3 spans 15 residues. V was clipped by 6 bases and J by 0 bases, with 13 bases between them. Per germline, CDR1 LNHDA and CDR2 SQIVND (reference sequence). As DNA, the CDR3 is TGTGCCAGTAGCCTAGGGGCCACGAGCACAGATACGCAGTATTTT. Protein: CASSLGATSTDTQYF.

The V and J genes are TRBV2 and TRBJ2-1, with D possibly matching TRBD2 (5 bases). Germline CDR1 is SNHLY and CDR2 is FYNNEI. This CDR3 has 14 amino acids. The V gene lost 1 base and the J gene lost 5 bases, with 9 bases spanning the gap. The CDR3 region is CASSEGTSDNEQFF. The DNA of the CDR3 is TGTGCCAGCAGTGAAGGGACTTCGGACAATGAGCAGTTCTTC.

This chain connects TRBV20-1 to TRBJ2-7, with no clear D. V gave up 3 bases and J gave up 3 bases, with 3 bases separating them. The length of the CDR3 is 10 residues. The germline CDR1 and CDR2 sequences are DFQATT and SNEGSKA (reference sequence). The CDR3, as DNA: TGCAGTGCTAGTAACTACGAGCAGTACTTC. Amino acid sequence: CSASNYEQYF.

The genes are TRBV18 and TRBJ2-5; 10 nucleotides agree with TRBD2. The CDR3 runs to 15 residues. Looked up from germline, CDR1 is KGHSH and CDR2 is LQKENI. Losses at the gene ends were 2 bases for V and 5 bases for J; bases not matched to a gene: 5. The CDR3 nucleotides are TGTGCCAGCTCACCATCTAGCGGGAGTGGTGAGACCCAGTACTTC. This codes for CASSPSSGSGETQYF.

The chain recombines TRBV7-2 with TRBJ1-1; TRBD1 might be the D (6 bases). Germline V gene sequence: CDR1 SGHTA, CDR2 FQGNSA. The CDR3 covers 13 residues. V lost 5 bases to trimming and J lost 4 bases, with 11 bases between them. DNA of the CDR3: TGTGCCAGCAGCCAGGGGTTTGGCACTGAAGCTTTCTTT. Translating gives CASSQGFGTEAFF.

The genes are TRBV29-1 and TRBJ2-2, with 9 bases fitting TRBD1. Germline V lookup: CDR1 SQVTM, CDR2 ANQGSEA. With V trimmed by 7 bases and J by 7 bases, 7 bases remained unmatched. This CDR3 comprises 13 residues. CDR3 protein: CSAATGGVGELFF. The CDR3 DNA sequence: TGCAGCGCCGCGACAGGGGGAGTCGGGGAGCTGTTTTTT.

The V gene is TRBV7-9, the J gene TRBJ2-7; 8 nucleotides align to TRBD2. The V segment lost 4 bases and the J segment 0 bases; nucleotides outside the gene matches: 8. The CDR3 is 16 residues long. The germline V gene encodes CDR1 SEHNR and CDR2 FQNEAQ (reference sequence). CDR3 in amino acids: CASSSASGGPSYEQYF. The CDR3 nucleotides are TGTGCCAGCAGCTCGGCCAGCGGGGGCCCCTCCTACGAGCAGTACTTC.

The chain links TRBV30 to TRBJ2-7; TRBD1 or TRBD2 may be the D gene (5 bases each). This CDR3 is built from 14 residues. V lost 1 base and J lost 5, with 15 bases in between. The V gene's germline CDR1 is GTSNPN and CDR2 SVGIG (reference sequence). The CDR3 protein is CAWSGGAGSHEQYF. CDR3 nucleotides: TGTGCCTGGAGTGGAGGGGCAGGGTCCCACGAGCAGTACTTC.

The rearrangement uses TRBV6-6 and TRBJ2-6; D possibly uses TRBD1 or TRBD2 (5 bases each). CDR3 length: 15 residues. The V gene lost 5 bases and the J gene lost 4 bases, with 12 bases spanning the gap. Germline V gives CDR1 MNHNY, CDR2 SVGAGI (reference sequence). The CDR3 bases are TGTGCCAGCAGTAAAGAGGGGTTGGGGGCCAACGTCCTGACTTTC. Translating it yields CASSKEGLGANVLTF.

The chain carries TRBV4-1 and TRBJ2-1, with D possibly matching TRBD2 (5 bases). CDR1 is MGHRA, CDR2 YSYEKL, per germline. V lost 3 bases, J lost 9 bases, and 9 bases lay in between. The CDR3 extends over 12 amino acids. The CDR3 bases are TGCGCCAGCAGCCACAACGAGGGTGAGCAGTTCTTC. Residues: CASSHNEGEQFF.

The CDR3 region is CASSPMAGTSTDTQYF. The CDR3 bases are TGTGCCAGCAGCCCTATGGCGGGAACTAGCACAGATACGCAGTATTTT. This chain connects TRBV9 to TRBJ2-3, with a possible D match to TRBD2 (6 bases). Germline-derived CDR1 and CDR2 are SGDLS and YYNGEE. The V end lost 4 bases, the J end lost 0 bases, and 15 bases lay between the germline ends. This CDR3 contains 16 residues.

This rearrangement joins TRBV5-1 to TRBJ2-5; 11 positions match TRBD1. V gave up 2 bases and J gave up 6 bases; unmatched junction bases: 9. In germline, CDR1 is SGHRS, CDR2 YFSETQ. This CDR3 contains 16 residues. The CDR3 sequence is CASSFRTGGELKTQYF. The CDR3 DNA reads TGCGCCAGCAGCTTCCGGACAGGGGGCGAACTAAAGACCCAGTACTTC.

The chain joins TRBV29-1 to TRBJ2-3; TRBD2 might be the D (6 bases). Trimming took 3 bases from V and 5 from J, leaving 12 bases between them. Germline V gives CDR1 SQVTM, CDR2 ANQGSEA. The CDR3 loop spans 13 amino acids. DNA of the CDR3: TGCAGCGTTGATGGCGGGACGGGAGATACGCAGTATTTT. It encodes CSVDGGTGDTQYF.

This chain joins TRBV4-2 and TRBJ1-5; no clear D gene. The CDR3 extends over 15 amino acids. From germline, CDR1 is LGHNA and CDR2 YNFKEQ. The germline V and J ends were trimmed by 1 base and 0 bases, with 7 bases remaining between them. The CDR3 DNA sequence: TGTGCCAGCAGCCAAGTCCAGGATAGCAATCAGCCCCAGCATTTT. Protein sequence: CASSQVQDSNQPQHF.

The chain is built from TRBV5-4 and TRBJ2-7; 16 nucleotides match TRBD2. Germline assignment: CDR1 SGHNT and CDR2 YYREEE (reference sequence). This CDR3 is 16 amino acids long. V trimming: 3 bases; J trimming: 3 bases; junction bases outside the gene matches: 3. Written as DNA, the CDR3 is TGTGCCAGCAGCTGGGGACTAGCGGGAGGGCACTACGAGCAGTACTTC. This encodes CASSWGLAGGHYEQYF.

This chain connects TRBV10-3 to TRBJ2-7; 9 positions agree with TRBD1. Germline V gives CDR1 ENHRY, CDR2 SYGVKD. This CDR3 contains 14 residues. V lost 3 bases and J lost 3; bases outside the gene matches: 3. The CDR3 sequence: CAISDGQGNYEQYF. In DNA form, the CDR3 reads TGTGCCATCAGTGATGGACAGGGGAACTACGAGCAGTACTTC.

The V gene is TRBV13, the J gene TRBJ2-1, with 10 bases matching TRBD2. The germline V gene encodes CDR1 PRHDT and CDR2 FYEKMQ (reference sequence). The trim removed 3 bases at V and 6 bases at J, leaving 14 bases unmatched. The CDR3 sequence is 18 residues long. The CDR3 reads CASSFPEGPAGGGNEQFF. The CDR3 DNA sequence: TGTGCCAGCAGCTTTCCCGAGGGCCCAGCGGGAGGGGGCAATGAGCAGTTCTTC.

The V and J genes are TRBV5-1 and TRBJ2-1, with 8 bases lining up with TRBD2. CDR3 length equals 16 residues. Trimming took 2 bases from V and 1 from J; bases not matched to a gene: 5. CDR1 is SGHRS, CDR2 YFSETQ, per germline. In DNA form, the CDR3 reads TGCGCCAGCAGCTTTATCGGGGGGGCTTCCTACAATGAGCAGTTCTTC. Translation: CASSFIGGASYNEQFF.

The chain uses TRBV5-4 and TRBJ2-1; 7 nucleotides match TRBD2. CDR1 is SGHNT, CDR2 YYREEE, per germline (reference sequence). The CDR3 has 14 residues. J lost 5 bases, V lost 0 bases, and 2 bases had no gene match. CDR3 sequence: CASSLVAGDNEQFF. The DNA of the CDR3 is TGTGCCAGCAGCTTGGTGGCGGGGGACAATGAGCAGTTCTTC.

This rearrangement joins TRBV4-1 to TRBJ1-5, with 9 bases aligning to TRBD1. Germline V gives CDR1 MGHRA, CDR2 YSYEKL. The length of the CDR3 is 16 residues. After removal of 0 bases from V and 5 bases from J, the junction contained 5 bases not matched to a gene. CDR3 sequence (DNA): TGCGCCAGCAGCCAAGATTCGACAGGGGGTTATCAGCCCCAGCATTTT. This encodes CASSQDSTGGYQPQHF.

The rearrangement uses TRBV28 and TRBJ2-1; D call uncertain. Germline CDR1 MDHEN, CDR2 SYDVKM. The V end lost 8 bases, the J end lost 7 bases, and 12 bases lay between the germline ends. There are 12 residues in the CDR3. As DNA, the CDR3 is TGTGCCAGCTCCCTCCAAGGGAATGAGCAGTTCTTC. Its translation: CASSLQGNEQFF. The complete variable domain, with remaining parts taken from reference TRBV28 and TRBJ2-1, reads DVKVTQSSRYLVKRTGEKVFLECVQDMDHENMFWYRQDPGLGLRLIYFSYDVKMKEKGDIPEGYSVSREKKERFSLILESASTNQTSMYLCASSLQGNEQFFGPGTRLTVL.

V and J are TRBV6-5 and TRBJ2-2, with unresolved D. V was shortened by 5 bases and J by 5 bases, with 6 bases between the two germline ends. The CDR3 totals 12 residues. Per the germline V gene, CDR1 is MNHEY and CDR2 is SVGAGI. CDR3 DNA: TGTGCCAGCAGTCTCCCTACCGGGGAGCTGTTTTTT. Translated, it gives CASSLPTGELFF.

The genes are TRBV19 and TRBJ2-7, with TRBD2 identical over 8 bases. This CDR3 spans 15 amino acids. J lost 3 bases, V lost 3 bases, and 7 bases had no gene match. In germline, CDR1 is LNHDA, CDR2 SQIVND (reference sequence). CDR3 amino acids: CASSIGGGLVYEQYF. CDR3 DNA: TGTGCCAGTAGTATCGGGGGGGGCCTCGTCTACGAGCAGTACTTC.

The V call is TRBV7-9, the J call TRBJ1-2; 7 bases agree with TRBD1. Per germline, CDR1 SEHNR and CDR2 FQNEAQ (reference sequence). The CDR3 consists of 14 residues. V was pared by 5 bases and J by 5 bases, with 8 bases of the junction left unmatched. DNA of the CDR3: TGTGCCAGCAGCCGACCGGGACAGCTTTATGGCTACACCTTC. It is translated as CASSRPGQLYGYTF.

The rearrangement joins TRBV7-6 to TRBJ2-7; D not resolved. CDR3 length: 14 residues. Germline V gives CDR1 SGHVS, CDR2 FNYEAQ. V was shortened by 1 base and J by 2 bases, with 9 bases between the two germline ends. The CDR3 bases are TGTGCCAGCAGCTTAGGTTCAGCAACCTACGAGCAGTACTTC. Protein: CASSLGSATYEQYF.

CDR3 nucleotide sequence: TGTGCCAGCAGCTCCCCAAGCGGGACTAGCACAGATACGCAGTATTTT. Residues: CASSSPSGTSTDTQYF. The V call is TRBV28, the J call TRBJ2-3; 7 nucleotides align to TRBD2. The CDR3 sequence is 16 residues long. Germline loops: CDR1 MDHEN, CDR2 SYDVKM. The J segment lost 0 bases and the V segment lost 6 bases, leaving 9 bases of the junction unmatched.